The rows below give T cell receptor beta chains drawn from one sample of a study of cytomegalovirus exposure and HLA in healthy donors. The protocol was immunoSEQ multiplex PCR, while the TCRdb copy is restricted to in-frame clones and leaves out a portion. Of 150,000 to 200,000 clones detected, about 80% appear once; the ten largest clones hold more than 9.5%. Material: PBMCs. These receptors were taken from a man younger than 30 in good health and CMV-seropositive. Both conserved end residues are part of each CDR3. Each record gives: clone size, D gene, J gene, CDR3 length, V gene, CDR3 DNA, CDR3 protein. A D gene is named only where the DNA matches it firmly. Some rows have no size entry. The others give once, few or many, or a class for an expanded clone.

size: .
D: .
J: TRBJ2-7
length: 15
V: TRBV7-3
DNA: TGTGCCAGCAGCTTAGCGCGACTAGAATCCTACGAGCAGTACTTC
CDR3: CASSLARLESYEQYF

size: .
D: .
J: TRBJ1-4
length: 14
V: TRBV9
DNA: TGTGCCAGCAGCGTTGGGCTGGCTAATGAAAAACTGTTTTTT
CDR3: CASSVGLANEKLFF

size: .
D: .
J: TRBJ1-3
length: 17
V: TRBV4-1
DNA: TGCGCCAGCAGCCAAACGACAGCCTTATACTCTGGAAACACCATATATTTT
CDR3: CASSQTTALYSGNTIYF

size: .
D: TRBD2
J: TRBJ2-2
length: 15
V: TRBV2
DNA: TGTGCCAGCCGACAACTAGCGGGGGGGACCGGGGAGCTGTTTTTT
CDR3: CASRQLAGGTGELFF

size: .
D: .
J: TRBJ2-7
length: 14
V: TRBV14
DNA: TGTGCCAGCAGCCAAGATTTGGCCTCCTACGAGCAGTACTTC
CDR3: CASSQDLASYEQYF

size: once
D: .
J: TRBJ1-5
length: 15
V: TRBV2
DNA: TGTGCCAGCAGTAAGGTATTTGAGGGCGAACAGCCCCAGCATTTT
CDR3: CASSKVFEGEQPQHF

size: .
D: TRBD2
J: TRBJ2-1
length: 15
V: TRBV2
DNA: TGTGCCAGCAAGGAGCGGGAGAGACCCTACAATGAGCAGTTCTTC
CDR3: CASKERERPYNEQFF

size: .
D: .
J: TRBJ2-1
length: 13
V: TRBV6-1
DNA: TGTGCCAGCAGTGAAAGGGGACATAATGAGCAGTTCTTC
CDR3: CASSERGHNEQFF

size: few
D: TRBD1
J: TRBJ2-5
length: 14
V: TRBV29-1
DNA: TGCAGCGTTCGTGGGACAGGGACCCAAGAGACCCAGTACTTC
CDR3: CSVRGTGTQETQYF

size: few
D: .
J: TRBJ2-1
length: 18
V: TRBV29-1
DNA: TGCAGCGTTTCGGGGGATGTAGGAAACGCTGCTCAATACAATGAGCAGTTCTTC
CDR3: CSVSGDVGNAAQYNEQFF

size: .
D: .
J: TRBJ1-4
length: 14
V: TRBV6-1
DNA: TGTGCCAGCAGTGAGGACATCCAAGATGAAAAACTGTTTTTT
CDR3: CASSEDIQDEKLFF

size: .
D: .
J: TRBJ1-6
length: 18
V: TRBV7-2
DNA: TGTGCCAGCAGCTTAGCGGTTCCTGGGACTGAAAAAAATTCACCCCTCCACTTT
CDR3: CASSLAVPGTEKNSPLHF

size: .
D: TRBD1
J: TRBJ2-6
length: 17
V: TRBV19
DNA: TGTGCCAGTGGCCAGGACAGGCCTCTCTCTGGGGCCAACGTCCTGACTTTC
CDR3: CASGQDRPLSGANVLTF

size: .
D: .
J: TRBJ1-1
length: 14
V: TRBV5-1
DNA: TGCGCCAGCACTCCGAGCAGCGAGAACACTGAAGCTTTCTTT
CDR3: CASTPSSENTEAFF

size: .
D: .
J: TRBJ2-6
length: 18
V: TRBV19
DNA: TGTGCCAGTAGTATCACAGGGCCTGGGGGCTCTGGGGCCAACGTCCTGACTTTC
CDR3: CASSITGPGGSGANVLTF

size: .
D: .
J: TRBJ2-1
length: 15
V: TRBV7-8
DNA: TGTGCCAGCAGCTTAGACGGGGTCCGCGAGAATGAGCAGTTCTTC
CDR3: CASSLDGVRENEQFF

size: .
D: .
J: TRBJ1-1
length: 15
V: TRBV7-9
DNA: TGTGCCAGCAGCGACAAGCCGGTACAGAACACTGAAGCTTTCTTT
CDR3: CASSDKPVQNTEAFF

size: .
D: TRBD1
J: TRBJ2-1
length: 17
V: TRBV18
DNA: TGTGCCAGCTCACCCTTCGAAAACAGGGGCCTATACAATGAGCAGTTCTTC
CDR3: CASSPFENRGLYNEQFF

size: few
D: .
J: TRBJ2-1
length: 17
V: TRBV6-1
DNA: TGTGCCAGCAGTGAATTTCCTCTGGGGAGCTCCTACAATGAGCAGTTCTTC
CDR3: CASSEFPLGSSYNEQFF